This T cell receptor (beta chain) was profiled in a study of T cell responses to AZD1222 COVID-19 vaccine. Profiling relied on immunoSEQ multiplex PCR, and the TCRdb table lists in-frame clones only, not all of them. The data contain 120,000 or so clones, around 83% of them singletons. The CDR3 contains 15 residues. Germline V gene sequence: CDR1 SQVTM, CDR2 ANQGSEA. With 6 bases removed from V and 0 bases from J, the gap between germline ends came to 15 bases. V and J are TRBV29-1 and TRBJ1-3; D is uncertain. The input for sequencing was peripheral blood, taken 28 days after the second AZD1222 dose. The TCR was taken from an adult who received the AZD1222 COVID-19 vaccine. The CDR3 DNA follows: TGCAGCGTGCAACTCAGCTTAAACTCTGGAAACACCATATATTTT. The encoded protein is CSVQLSLNSGNTIYF.